This passage covers 24 T cell receptor beta chains from one sample sequenced in a study of T-cell reconstitution after alpha-beta-depleted transplantation in children. Unique molecular identifiers tagged the TCRbeta library. Using its own MiXCR run on the PCR reads, TCRdb lists one record per CDR3 protein. Of a few hundred thousand distinct CDR3 sequences listed, about 9.2% are singletons. Here the sequenced sample was PBMCs from the stem cell graft donor, taken from the stem cell graft. These receptor sequences come from a human donor who donated a stem cell graft to a child with acute lymphoblastic leukemia.

V usage is TRBV7-2 and J usage is TRBJ2-1; 9 positions match TRBD2. V gave up 1 base and J gave up 4 bases; unmatched junction bases: 2. Germline assignment: CDR1 SGHTA and CDR2 FQGNSA. The CDR3 has 15 residues. CDR3 region: CASSLVRGGYNEQFF. CDR3 DNA sequence: TGTGCCAGCAGCTTAGTGCGGGGGGGTTACAATGAGCAGTTCTTC.

In this sample, this clonotype turned up a few times. This sequence joins TRBV12-3 or TRBV12-4 and TRBJ2-2; 8 nucleotides agree with TRBD1. This CDR3 comprises 16 residues. Unmatched junction bases numbered 10, after V lost 4 bases and J lost 6 bases. The CDR3 reads CASSSNRGSKPGELFF. DNA of the CDR3: TGTGCCAGCAGTTCCAACAGGGGGTCAAAGCCCGGGGAGCTGTTTTTT.

The rearrangement uses TRBV12-3 or TRBV12-4 and TRBJ2-3; D not certain. The CDR3 is 12 amino acids. Trimming stripped 3 bases from V and 6 bases from J, with 7 bases between. CDR3 protein: CASSFSDDTQYF. The DNA for the CDR3 is TGTGCCAGCAGTTTCTCGGATGATACGCAGTATTTT.

The chain joins TRBV10-3 to TRBJ1-5; D may be TRBD1 (6 bases). V lost 0 bases and J 4 bases, leaving 10 bases between the germline ends. The V gene's germline CDR1 is ENHRY and CDR2 SYGVKD. This CDR3 has 15 residues. For the CDR3, the DNA is TGTGCCATCAGTGAGTCGGACAGTGCGAATCAGCCCCAGCATTTT. Protein product: CAISESDSANQPQHF.

The table lists this clonotype with a few counts. The chain couples TRBV9 to TRBJ2-2; TRBD1 matches at 8 bases. Losses at the gene ends were 4 bases for V and 3 bases for J; bases not matched to a gene: 5. The CDR3 is 15 amino acids. Per the germline V gene, CDR1 is SGDLS and CDR2 is YYNGEE. Here the CDR3 DNA reads TGTGCCAGCAGCCCTAGGACAGGGTACACCGGGGAGCTGTTTTTT. This translates into CASSPRTGYTGELFF. Full variable domain (rest looked up from reference TRBV9 and TRBJ2-2): DSGVTQTPKHLITATGQRVTLRCSPRSGDLSVYWYQQSLDQGLQFLIQYYNGEERAKGNILERFSAQQFPDLHSELNLSSLELGDSALYFCASSPRTGYTGELFFGEGSRLTVL.

The chain combines TRBV7-2 with TRBJ2-1; D is uncertain. Germline V lookup: CDR1 SGHTA, CDR2 FQGNSA. Trimming stripped 7 bases from V and 3 bases from J, with 7 bases between. The CDR3 sequence is 12 residues long. The CDR3 sequence: CASTPSYNEQFF. As DNA, the CDR3 is TGTGCCAGCACTCCCAGCTACAATGAGCAGTTCTTC.

A few counts support this clonotype. V gene TRBV12-3 or TRBV12-4 combines with J gene TRBJ1-1; D gene uncertain. This CDR3 comprises 14 residues. Between the trimmed V and J ends, which lost 4 bases and 0 bases, there was a span of 9 bases. The CDR3 protein is CASSYQLMNTEAFF. In nucleotides, the CDR3 is TGTGCCAGCAGTTATCAGCTCATGAACACTGAAGCTTTCTTT.

The rearrangement joins TRBV12-3 or TRBV12-4 to TRBJ2-3, with D maybe TRBD2 (6 bases). The CDR3 sequence is 13 residues long. Trimming stripped 8 bases from V and 0 bases from J, with 9 bases between. CDR3 DNA: TGTGCCAGCCGGGACTCTAGCACAGATACGCAGTATTTT. This sequence encodes CASRDSSTDTQYF.

The genes are TRBV9 and TRBJ1-1; D uncertain. Looked up from germline, CDR1 is SGDLS and CDR2 is YYNGEE. V lost 0 bases to trimming and J lost 4 bases, with 10 bases between them. CDR3 length: 14 amino acids. The CDR3 DNA reads TGTGCCAGCAGCGTAGACACGGGGATCACTGAAGCTTTCTTT. Protein product: CASSVDTGITEAFF.

This clonotype came up a few times. At one of its ends the junction is not consistent with the germline gene, which may arise from a read error. The rearrangement uses TRBV18 and TRBJ1-3; D might be TRBD1 (6 bases). The CDR3 is 14 residues long. Germline V CDR1 and CDR2: KGHSH, LQKENI. The CDR3 loop reads CASSPQGRGNTIYF. In DNA form, the CDR3 reads TGTGCCAGCTCTCCACAGGGACGTGGAAACACCATATATTTT.

This clonotype showed up many times. The chain couples TRBV24-1 to TRBJ2-1; TRBD1 matches at 7 bases. The trim removed 2 bases at V and 0 bases at J, leaving 3 bases unmatched. The CDR3 loop spans 16 amino acids. Germline CDR1 reads KGHDR; CDR2 reads SFDVKD. The CDR3: CATSDWGTASYNEQFF. CDR3 nucleotide sequence: TGTGCCACCAGTGATTGGGGGACAGCCTCCTACAATGAGCAGTTCTTC.

CDR3 DNA sequence: TGTGCCAGCAGTCCTCATCAAGAGTACCAAGAGACCCAGTACTTC. It yields the protein CASSPHQEYQETQYF. The genes are TRBV27 and TRBJ2-5; unclear D gene. CDR3 size: 15 residues. V lost 5 bases and J 0 bases, leaving 13 bases between the germline ends. Germline V gene sequence: CDR1 MNHEY, CDR2 SMNVEV (reference sequence).

The V and J genes are TRBV6-2 or TRBV6-3 and TRBJ1-2; TRBD1 aligns across 7 bases. Trimming took 5 bases from V and 6 from J; bases not matched to a gene: 9. The germline gives CDR1 MNHEY, CDR2 SVGEGT. This CDR3 region has 14 residues. The CDR3 here is CASSPGTAGDGYTF. CDR3 sequence (DNA): TGTGCCAGCAGTCCCGGGACAGCGGGGGATGGCTACACCTTC.

This rearrangement joins TRBV10-1 to TRBJ1-1; D uncertain. V lost 1 base, J lost 10 bases, and 13 bases lay in between. Germline V gives CDR1 WNHNN, CDR2 SYGVQD (reference sequence). The CDR3 covers 13 residues. The CDR3: CASSELLDQAAFF. The CDR3 DNA sequence: TGCGCCAGCAGTGAGTTGCTTGACCAGGCAGCTTTCTTT.

This clonotype appeared many times. The chain recombines TRBV3-1 with TRBJ2-5, with 7 bases lining up with TRBD2. Germline V lookup: CDR1 LGHDT, CDR2 YNNKEL (reference sequence). CDR3 length equals 16 residues. J lost 0 bases, V lost 0 bases, and 4 bases had no gene match. The CDR3 DNA is TGTGCCAGCAGCCAAGAGCTAGCGGACAACCAAGAGACCCAGTACTTC. Translated, it gives CASSQELADNQETQYF.

V and J are TRBV5-1 and TRBJ2-2; 10 positions agree with TRBD2. V shed 4 bases and J 6 bases; nucleotides not matched to a gene: 6. The CDR3 sequence is 15 residues long. The germline CDR1 and CDR2 sequences are SGHRS and YFSETQ. Here the CDR3 reads CASSIGTSVPGELFF. CDR3 in DNA: TGCGCCAGCAGCATCGGGACTAGCGTTCCCGGGGAGCTGTTTTTT.

This clonotype appeared many times. The chain carries TRBV7-2 and TRBJ2-7; 9 bases align to TRBD1. V shed 5 bases, J shed 5 bases, and the junction held 7 bases outside the gene matches. The CDR3 contains 14 residues. From germline, CDR1 is SGHTA and CDR2 FQGNSA. CDR3 in amino acids: CASSLQGATDEQYF. The CDR3 DNA follows: TGTGCCAGCAGCCTACAGGGGGCCACTGACGAGCAGTACTTC.

Only a few counts were recorded for this clonotype. The chain joins TRBV29-1 to TRBJ1-2; D is unresolved. Trimming removed 7 bases from V and 3 bases from J, with 15 bases in between. CDR1 is SQVTM, CDR2 ANQGSEA, per germline. CDR3 length: 13 residues. This chain's CDR3 is CSAQFMEDYGYTF. The CDR3 DNA sequence: TGCAGCGCCCAGTTTATGGAGGACTATGGCTACACCTTC.

This clonotype turned up a few times. V usage is TRBV7-9 and J usage is TRBJ2-7; a weak D match, TRBD2 (5 bases). The germline V gene encodes CDR1 SEHNR and CDR2 FQNEAQ (reference sequence). This CDR3 comprises 14 residues. Trimming pared 1 base from V and 12 bases from J, leaving 19 bases between. The CDR3 loop is CASSLGGPDSGPYF. Written as DNA, the CDR3 is TGTGCCAGCAGCTTAGGAGGGCCTGACTCCGGGCCGTACTTC.

This clonotype showed up just a few times. The chain uses TRBV5-1 and TRBJ1-1; no reliable D call. Germline CDR1 is SGHRS and CDR2 is YFSETQ. V dropped 0 bases and J dropped 5 bases, with 8 bases sitting between them. The CDR3 runs 13 residues. CDR3 nucleotides: TGCGCCAGCAGCTTGGCCCCAGTTACTGAAGCTTTCTTT. The encoded protein is CASSLAPVTEAFF.

The chain is built from TRBV7-2 and TRBJ1-1; D call uncertain. Germline V gene data show CDR1 as SGHTA and CDR2 as FQGNSA. Trimming stripped 2 bases from V and 9 bases from J, with 7 bases between. The CDR3 totals 11 residues. CDR3 nucleotides: TGTGCCAGCAGCTTACAACTCCAAGCTTTCTTT. Amino acid sequence: CASSLQLQAFF.

V is TRBV20-1 and J is TRBJ2-7, with D possibly being TRBD1 (6 bases). This CDR3 spans 15 amino acids. CDR1 is DFQATT and CDR2 is SNEGSKA in the germline V gene (reference sequence). The V end lost 0 bases, the J end lost 2 bases, and 14 bases lay between the germline ends. The DNA for the CDR3 is TGCAGTGCTAGAGATGACAGGACGGAAACCTACGAGCAGTACTTC. Amino acids: CSARDDRTETYEQYF.

This clonotype was counted ten times or more. The chain employs TRBV6-1 and TRBJ1-2; weak D call: TRBD1 (6 bases). Per the germline V gene, CDR1 is MNHNS and CDR2 is SASEGT. The CDR3 has 16 amino acids. The V end lost 8 bases, the J end lost 2 bases, and 21 bases lay between the germline ends. CDR3 loop: CASGDRDKEKNYGYTF. CDR3 DNA sequence: TGTGCCAGCGGCGATCGGGACAAAGAAAAAAACTATGGCTACACCTTC.

This clonotype has more than one count but fewer than ten. The V and J genes are TRBV20-1 and TRBJ1-2; 8 bases are a match to TRBD1. The junction had 6 bases not matched to a gene; V was cut back by 5 bases and J by 4 bases. Per the germline V gene, CDR1 is DFQATT and CDR2 is SNEGSKA (reference sequence). The CDR3 has 13 amino acids. The CDR3 region has the DNA TGCAGTGCTCTGGGACAGGTGGTCTATGGCTACACCTTC. This sequence encodes CSALGQVVYGYTF.